The 21 T cell receptor beta chains given below trace back to one sample, sequenced in a study of blood T cell repertoires in COVID-19 (dated by TCRdb to 2019 to 2021). The method behind the library was the immunoSEQ multiplex PCR assay. Entries here come from immuneACCESS through TCRdb and include only in-frame sequences with V and J called. Some clones fail to appear in such tables; in the studies checked, an unresolved V gene covers under half of the shortfall, and the cause of the remainder is unknown. The sample profile shows approximately 72,000 clones; approximately 89% of them were found once. The ten largest make up around 13% of the sample. Material: peripheral blood. These receptors came from an older woman with acute or convalescent COVID-19.

The chain employs TRBV5-1 and TRBJ1-2; D is undetermined. Germline CDR1 SGHRS, CDR2 YFSETQ. Trimming shortened V by 0 bases and J by 8 bases, and 17 bases separated the two germline ends. This CDR3 region has 15 residues. CDR3 sequence reads: CASSLGGQVTRGYTF. The CDR3, as DNA: TGCGCCAGCAGCTTGGGCGGGCAGGTTACCAGGGGCTACACCTTC.

This chain links TRBV19 with TRBJ1-1; 7 positions agree with TRBD1. After removal of 3 bases from V and 6 bases from J, the junction contained 13 bases not matched to a gene. CDR1 LNHDA and CDR2 SQIVND come from the germline V gene (reference sequence). This CDR3 has 16 residues. In DNA, the CDR3 is TGTGCCAGTAGTATCCCGGGCAGGGGGAGTGATTCTGAAGCTTTCTTT. Protein product: CASSIPGRGSDSEAFF.

J is TRBJ2-1 and V is TRBV19; 8 nucleotides align to TRBD2. The V gene end was trimmed by 4 bases and the J gene end by 4 bases; junction bases not matched to a gene: 3. Germline CDR1 is LNHDA and CDR2 is SQIVND (reference sequence). This CDR3 comprises 14 residues. The CDR3 reads CASSKTGGYNEQFF. CDR3 coding DNA: TGTGCCAGTAGTAAGACGGGGGGGTACAATGAGCAGTTCTTC.

The chain couples TRBV10-3 to TRBJ2-7; 7 nucleotides agree with TRBD1. The CDR3 runs 15 residues. V trimming: 6 bases; J trimming: 5 bases; junction bases outside the gene matches: 13. Germline V gene sequence: CDR1 ENHRY, CDR2 SYGVKD. Written as DNA, the CDR3 is TGTGCCATCAGGGAAACCAGACAGGGTGGGAACGAGCAGTACTTC. It translates to CAIRETRQGGNEQYF.

The rearrangement uses TRBV3-1 (or the pseudogene TRBV3-2) and TRBJ2-4; 9 nucleotides align to TRBD1. V lost 0 bases to trimming and J lost 8 bases; unmatched junction nucleotides: 8. Germline V CDR1 and CDR2: LGHDT, YNNKEL (reference sequence). CDR3 length: 16 amino acids. For the CDR3, the DNA is TGTGCCAGCAGCCAAGACCCCGGACAGGGGAGGTACATTCAGTACTTC. Translation: CASSQDPGQGRYIQYF.

The chain couples TRBV25-1 to TRBJ2-7, with 10 positions matching TRBD1. This CDR3 has 15 amino acids. Trimming took 4 bases from V and 5 from J; bases not matched to a gene: 8. Germline V gene sequence: CDR1 MGHDK, CDR2 SYGVNS. In DNA form, the CDR3 reads TGTGCCAGCAGTGCCTCCGGGACAGGGGACCACGAGCAGTACTTC. This encodes CASSASGTGDHEQYF.

V usage is TRBV6-5 and J usage is TRBJ2-7; possibly TRBD2 for D (5 bases). Trimming removed 0 bases from V and 3 bases from J, with 9 bases in between. The CDR3 covers 14 residues. CDR1 and CDR2 (germline): MNHEY, SVGAGI. The CDR3 coding sequence is TGTGCCAGCAGTTACTCCCGGGGAGTCTACGAGCAGTACTTC. It specifies CASSYSRGVYEQYF.

The chain uses TRBV7-6 and TRBJ2-2; TRBD1 might be the D (7 bases). The CDR3 spans 15 residues. V lost 5 bases, J lost 7 bases, and 17 bases lay in between. Germline V gene data show CDR1 as SGHVS and CDR2 as FNYEAQ. The CDR3 DNA follows: TGTGCCAGCAGCGTTGTCGGAGGGGGCATCGGGGAGCTGTTTTTT. This codes for CASSVVGGGIGELFF.

The chain couples TRBV5-8 to TRBJ1-5, with TRBD1 identical over 8 bases. V gave up 0 bases and J gave up 4 bases; unmatched junction bases: 12. The CDR3 is made up of 18 amino acids. The germline CDR1 and CDR2 sequences are SGHTS and YDEGEE. The CDR3 loop reads CASSLVRLTTGVNQPQHF. Written as DNA, the CDR3 is TGTGCCAGCAGCTTGGTCCGATTAACGACAGGGGTGAATCAGCCCCAGCATTTT.

V usage is TRBV6-4 and J usage is TRBJ2-3; 11 positions match TRBD2. The CDR3 has 16 amino acids. Trimming removed 5 bases from V and 3 bases from J; junction bases left unmatched: 7. Germline V gene data show CDR1 as MRHNA and CDR2 as SNTAGT. The CDR3 bases are TGTGCCAGCAGTCCCCTAGCGGGGGGAGGTACAGATACGCAGTATTTT. Translating it yields CASSPLAGGGTDTQYF.

The chain is built from TRBV5-1 and TRBJ1-1, with D perhaps matching TRBD1 (5 bases). Trimming took off 2 bases at V and 0 bases at J, with 17 bases between the two ends. Germline lookup yields CDR1 SGHRS and CDR2 YFSETQ. The CDR3 sequence is 17 residues long. The CDR3, as DNA: TGCGCCAGCAGCTTAGGGGTGGGTAGGGTGATGAACACTGAAGCTTTCTTT. Encoded protein: CASSLGVGRVMNTEAFF.

This chain joins TRBV3-1 (or the pseudogene TRBV3-2) and TRBJ1-4; 11 bases agree with TRBD1. From germline, CDR1 is LGHDT and CDR2 YNNKEL (reference sequence). V was pared by 8 bases and J by 8 bases, with 4 bases of the junction left unmatched. The CDR3 extends over 13 amino acids. CDR3 region: CASRDRGDEKLFF. CDR3 coding DNA: TGTGCCAGCCGGGACAGGGGGGACGAAAAACTGTTTTTT.

The chain links TRBV2 to TRBJ2-1; tentatively, D is TRBD1 (5 bases). The CDR3 has 12 amino acids. CDR1 and CDR2 (germline): SNHLY, FYNNEI. Deletions cut 7 bases from V and 9 bases from J, with 13 bases between. The CDR3 region is CASMGRFSEQFF. Here the CDR3 DNA reads TGTGCCAGCATGGGGCGATTCAGTGAGCAGTTCTTC. The variable domain in full, completed from reference TRBV2 and TRBJ2-1, reads EPEVTQTPSHQVTQMGQEVILRCVPISNHLYFYWYRQILGQKVEFLVSFYNNEISEKSEIFDDQFSVERPDGSNFTLKIRSTKLEDSAMYFCASMGRFSEQFFGPGTRLTVL.

CDR3 DNA sequence: TGTGCCAGCCGATGGGACAGATACACCGGGGAGCTGTTTTTT. It translates to CASRWDRYTGELFF. The chain employs TRBV14 and TRBJ2-2; TRBD1 matches at 7 bases. The junction had 6 bases not matched to a gene; V was cut back by 8 bases and J by 3 bases. Germline values: CDR1 SGHDN, CDR2 FVKESK. The CDR3 runs 14 residues.

The J gene is TRBJ2-2, the V gene TRBV11-1, with 7 bases fitting TRBD1. Germline CDR1 and CDR2: SGHAT and FQDESV (reference sequence). The trim removed 6 bases at V and 4 bases at J, leaving 11 bases unmatched. The CDR3 runs to 16 residues. The CDR3 loop reads CASSYRGSRATGELFF. In DNA, the CDR3 is TGTGCCAGCAGTTACAGGGGAAGTCGGGCCACCGGGGAGCTGTTTTTT.

The chain joins TRBV3-1 (or the pseudogene TRBV3-2) to TRBJ2-7; a weak D match, TRBD1 (6 bases). The germline V gene encodes CDR1 LGHDT and CDR2 YNNKEL (reference sequence). The CDR3 spans 14 residues. The V end lost 4 bases, the J end lost 3 bases, and 13 bases lay between the germline ends. The CDR3 nucleotides are TGTGCCAGCAGCCCCCAGCTAGGGGGCTACGAGCAGTACTTC. It yields the protein CASSPQLGGYEQYF.

The genes are TRBV6-6 and TRBJ2-2, with TRBD2 identical over 9 bases. This CDR3 contains 16 residues. Germline lookup yields CDR1 MNHNY and CDR2 SVGAGI (reference sequence). Unmatched junction bases numbered 9, after V lost 8 bases and J lost 2 bases. CDR3 amino acids: CASGQAGGYNTGELFF. CDR3 in DNA: TGTGCCAGCGGCCAAGCGGGGGGCTACAACACCGGGGAGCTGTTTTTT.

V and J are TRBV5-1 and TRBJ2-3, with TRBD2 matching 12 bases. With V trimmed by 4 bases and J by 2 bases, 5 bases remained unmatched. The CDR3 contains 16 residues. Germline CDR1 SGHRS, CDR2 YFSETQ. Written as DNA, the CDR3 is TGCGCCAGCAGCGAGGGACTAGCGGGTATCACAGATACGCAGTATTTT. This gives the protein CASSEGLAGITDTQYF.

The gene calls are TRBV7-3 and TRBJ2-1; 8 positions agree with TRBD2. J lost 10 bases, V lost 4 bases, and 9 bases had no gene match. The CDR3 is 14 amino acids. Germline CDR1 reads SGHTA; CDR2 reads FQGTGA. The DNA of the CDR3 is TGTGCCAGCAGCTCCGGGGGGGAGCCAGGGGAGCAGTTCTTC. It codes for CASSSGGEPGEQFF. The variable domain in full, with the rest retrieved from reference TRBV7-3 and TRBJ2-1, is GAGVSQTPSNKVTEKGKYVELRCDPISGHTALYWYRQSLGQGPEFLIYFQGTGAADDSGLPNDRFFAVRPEGSVSTLKIQRTERGDSAVYLCASSSGGEPGEQFFGPGTRLTVL.

The chain couples TRBV30 to TRBJ2-7; unclear D gene. The germline V gene encodes CDR1 GTSNPN and CDR2 SVGIG (reference sequence). The CDR3 runs 12 residues. Between the trimmed V and J ends, which lost 5 bases and 6 bases, there was a span of 14 bases. CDR3 DNA: TGTGCCTGGGCCGATAACGGCGGCGAGCAGTACTTC. Amino acid sequence: CAWADNGGEQYF.

The chain joins TRBV5-4 to TRBJ1-1; D not certain. The germline V and J ends were trimmed by 1 base and 8 bases, with 12 bases remaining between them. The germline gives CDR1 SGHNT, CDR2 YYREEE (reference sequence). The CDR3 is 13 residues long. As DNA, the CDR3 is TGTGCCAGCAGCTTGTTGGAGGGAGTAGAAGCTTTCTTT. Protein product: CASSLLEGVEAFF.